This TCR beta chain was recorded in a study of cytomegalovirus exposure and HLA in healthy donors (dated by TCRdb to 2016 to 2017). In the study overall: According to an earlier analysis of 587 of the donors, some 170 million T cells yielded roughly 110 million unique TCR beta sequences and about 300 Gb of sequence data. In addition to the first cohort of roughly 670 subjects, a separate validation cohort of approximately 120 different subjects was used. The later analysis used no new phenotypic data to find candidate immune exposures, relying instead on TCR beta sequences and their occurrence across donors. Donor age, sex, ethnicity and CMV serostatus were collected together with the repertoire data. The T cell repertoires of about 700 subjects were profiled by immunosequencing and related to cytomegalovirus serostatus. Of the 350 to 400 genotyped donors, about 80% fell in the genetic ancestry cluster associated with self-reported Caucasian donors. A few DR-DQ haplotypes were treated as single units for association and clustering because of strong linkage in the cohort. The study combined high-throughput TCR immunosequencing, statistical association of individual TCRs with disease status, and machine learning to predict cytomegalovirus infection status. An earlier analysis of fewer than 750 of the donors used high-throughput TCR beta sequencing to judge whether each TCR beta V gene segment behaved as functional or pseudogenic. Both class I and class II loci were covered by HLA typing, at four-digit resolution. All discovery cohort repertoires had been generated using a single sequencing platform. The number of donors typed differed by locus, with roughly 629-640 for A, B, C, DRB1 and DQB1, around 520 for DQA1, 600 to 610 for DPA1, and approximately 470 for DPB1. An early release that covered approximately 600 HLA-typed donors contained about 300 gigabases of sequencing data and 80 million or so unique TCR sequences. A later analysis re-analyzed previously published TCR beta repertoires from 660 or so donors and added high-resolution HLA genotyping to study TCR occurrence patterns. A later genetic analysis took genome-wide SNP genotypes for 398 of the 666 donors and used that subset as a discovery cohort. The study aimed to test whether signatures of past pathogen exposure could be identified by cataloging public T cell receptors. Among about 400 genotyped donors of the cohort, an average of around 250,000 unique TCR beta nucleotide sequences was sequenced per donor, of which roughly 17% were non-productive. Broader findings and caveats from the paper: In a later analysis, HLA-associated TCR beta chains showed more clonal expansion and lower generation probabilities than non-associated chains that were equally common. Some IMGT-functional V segments, including TRBV6-2 and TRBV6-3, could not be told apart with the 87-base-pair reads, so those segments were excluded. In both the original and validation cohorts, the classifier was reported to diagnose cytomegalovirus status with high specificity and sensitivity. A few of the identified cytomegalovirus-associated TCR beta chains were confirmed in vitro to be specific for cytomegalovirus antigens. Immune exposure information for the cohort was limited to CMV serostatus. Approximately 16 rarely observed V segments, including chromosome 9 orphons, were excluded from the earlier analysis of some 590 of the donors because counts were too low. V-gene and J-gene trimming of TCR beta chains was associated with a missense DCLRE1C variant in a later genetic analysis, and the association was replicated in an independent cohort. Sequencing depth was assumed to be roughly uniform across donors in the presence/absence analyses, though that assumption may not hold. A later analysis found that TCR association rates varied across HLA loci, with DRB1 alleles showing the most associated TCRs and HLA-C alleles the fewest. A further reported finding was that TCR beta sequences accurately predicted the HLA-A and HLA-B alleles for most subjects in the first cohort. In a later analysis, more than 15,000 TCR beta sequences were associated with specific HLA alleles at a false discovery rate of 0.05. According to a later analysis, most CMV-associated TCR beta chains appeared to be HLA-restricted, and the HLA associations seemed to be driven largely by CMV exposure. In this cohort, only TCR beta chains were sequenced, and detectable features were limited by the absence of alpha or paired-chain data. HLA typing was unavailable for some donors at each locus, so association tests used only the typed subset. In an earlier analysis of fewer than 750 of the donors, most TCR beta V segments were observed in productive rearrangements about 87% or about 30% of the time, broadly matching IMGT annotations. Most TCR sequences were seen in very few donors, while some public TCRs were found in many individuals. The authors suggested that the approach could potentially be extended to other disease states and immunological phenotypes. The study gave a list of 150 to 200 TCR beta chains associated with cytomegalovirus. A cluster of highly shared sequence variants was judged likely to represent a technical artifact of the sequencing pipeline. A later genetic analysis reported fewer N-insertions in productive TCRs among donors in an Asian-associated ancestry cluster than the roughly 690-donor mean. In a later analysis, several top co-occurrence clusters were reported to appear linked to parvovirus B19, influenza, CMV and Epstein-Barr virus. Assigning TCR associations to individual alleles was difficult when HLA alleles, especially DR and DQ, strongly co-occurred. Correlated functional status among segregating V segments might reflect linkage disequilibrium, but an unknown experimental factor could not be ruled out.

Inclusive of the bounding cysteine and phenylalanine, the CDR3 is 15 residues long. The kept DNA is CDR3 alone, 45 bases in frame from the first base. The germline V gene (reference sequence) provides CDR1 MNHEY and CDR2 SMNVEV. The junction shows trimming of 0 bases on V and 5 bases on J, plus 14 bases between the germline ends. The cohort was made up of 666 healthy bone marrow donors. All cohort members were sampled while nominally healthy, although unrecorded immune exposures were likely present. The donor was CMV seronegative and was included in the group of several hundred seronegative cohort members. Every donor gave a peripheral blood sample, and the peripheral blood mononuclear cells from that sample were used for TCR beta sequencing. The Qiagen DNeasy Blood Extraction Kit was used to extract genomic DNA from the blood cell samples. Comment on this clone: Its antigen remains undetermined. Base qualities are not at hand, and no much larger clone is one base apart.

Libraries were constructed by the immunoSEQ multiplex PCR assay. The multiplex PCR relied on a mix of 60 forward primers for TCR Vbeta segments and 13 reverse primers for TCR Jbeta segments. A multiplex PCR assay on genomic DNA amplified the CDR3 region of rearranged TCR beta genes. The Illumina HiSeq System was used to sequence the amplified TCR beta libraries as 87-base-pair reads. The authors' analysis ran thus. Across the 670 or so repertoires, a later analysis counted some 81 million unique TCR beta chains, about 10 million of which were shared by at least two donors. To remove PCR and sequencing errors, raw reads were error-corrected and collapsed into unique sequences using a nearest-neighbor algorithm that merged closely related sequences. Alignment of CDR3 sequences to IMGT reference sequences was used to assign V, D and J gene segments. Each retained sequence needed at least a six-nucleotide match to both a V gene segment and a J gene segment. A rearrangement counted as productive if the CDR3 had no stop codons and remained in frame with V and J, and every other rearrangement counted as non-productive. Following IMGT convention, CDR3 was defined as the stretch from the second conserved V-encoded cysteine up to the conserved J-encoded phenylalanine. In an earlier analysis of roughly 580 of the donors, sequences lacking an unambiguous match to a single V gene segment were excluded. In an earlier analysis of around 590 of the donors, a V segment was called functional when productive rearrangements were above 56.7%, and segregating when the standard deviation between donors exceeded 5%. A statistical classification framework was built to diagnose cytomegalovirus status from the catalog of TCR beta chain sequences. In a later analysis, V and J genes were assigned by comparing TCR nucleotide sequences against IMGT/GENE-DB human TR gene sequences. In a later analysis, CDR3 sequences and most-parsimonious VDJ recombination scenarios were assigned using the TCRdist pipeline. In a later analysis, each TCR beta chain was defined by its CDR3 amino acid sequence together with its V-gene family, and reads without a unique V-gene family were excluded. To address suspected cross-contamination and a sequencing artifact, a later analysis removed around 600 highly shared, low-generation-probability nucleotide sequences. For each public chain, a later analysis derived a clonal expansion index from normalized ranks of inferred template counts within each repertoire. In a later analysis, generation probabilities were computed with a VDJ recombination model fitted to out-of-frame rearrangements, and the resulting probabilities were checked against IGoR. In a later analysis, TCR-TCR, TCR-HLA and TCR-CMV co-occurrence was scored with hypergeometric tests, and a repertoire-size bias correction was applied to TCR pairs. False discovery rates were estimated in a later analysis by permuting HLA or CMV assignments 20 times. In a later analysis, co-occurring TCRs were grouped using DBSCAN, and TCRdist sequence similarity was added for clustering within HLA-allele-positive subsets. For co-occurrence clustering, repertoires with fewer than 30,000 or more than 120,000 public chains were excluded, along with roughly five repertoires with anomalous nucleotide sharing. This is the immuneACCESS table as TCRdb keeps it, with only in-frame sequences that have V and J called. A part of the clones is gone; compared with another copy, unresolved V genes explain less than half, and the rest is unexplained. Clone size and V and J calls were adopted from that table, with D and trimming inferred from the DNA. The sample has around 180,000 clones on record, around 73% of them singletons. The ten largest clones represent roughly 2.3% of the sample.

The sequence came from a man aged 55 to 70 in good health and CMV-seronegative. Recombination joined TRBV27 with TRBJ2-7; the D gene is possibly TRBD1, with 6 bases matching. Sequenced input: PBMCs. The CDR3 protein is CASSLSWQGMNEQYF. In nucleotides, the sequence is TGTGCCAGCAGTTTATCCTGGCAGGGGATGAACGAGCAGTACTTC.